What follows are 15 T cell receptor beta chains derived from one specimen sequenced in a study of blood T cell repertoires in COVID-19. The table came from immunoSEQ multiplex PCR; TCRdb's copy has only in-frame clones and leaves some out. This table holds under 85,000 clones, roughly 77% found once. The sample taken for sequencing was peripheral blood. The receptors derive from a man older than 75 with acute or convalescent COVID-19.

The chain uses TRBV11-3 and TRBJ1-1; D remains ambiguous. Germline loops: CDR1 SGHNT, CDR2 YENEEA. V lost 3 bases, J lost 1 base, and 6 bases lay in between. The CDR3 totals 13 residues. The chain's CDR3 is CASSFGGNTEAFF. CDR3 in DNA: TGTGCCAGCAGCTTTGGCGGGAACACTGAAGCTTTCTTT.

This clone was picked up one time. For the CDR3, the DNA is TGTGCCATCAGTGTAGCCCCCGGGACAGACAATTCACCCCTCCACTTT. It is translated as CAISVAPGTDNSPLHF. The chain links TRBV10-3 to TRBJ1-6; 7 bases match TRBD1. Germline CDR1 ENHRY, CDR2 SYGVKD. The CDR3 is made up of 16 amino acids. J was trimmed by 7 bases and V by 4 bases; bases with no gene match: 10.

V gene TRBV4-3 combines with J gene TRBJ2-1; TRBD2 matches 11 bases. The germline V gene encodes CDR1 LGHNA and CDR2 YSLEER. The V and J ends lost 8 bases and 7 bases, in that order; junction bases with no gene match: 10. CDR3 size: 15 residues. The chain's CDR3 is CASQPSGGTLNEQFF. CDR3 DNA sequence: TGCGCCAGCCAACCTAGCGGGGGGACGTTAAATGAGCAGTTCTTC.

The CDR3 DNA is TGTGCCAGCAGCTTAGGCGTAGCGGAGTACGAGCAGTACTTC. Encoded protein: CASSLGVAEYEQYF. The chain recombines TRBV7-8 with TRBJ2-7; D possibly corresponds to TRBD2 (6 bases). The germline V gene encodes CDR1 SGHVS and CDR2 FQNEAQ. This CDR3 contains 14 residues. V gave up 1 base and J gave up 4 bases, with 11 bases separating them.

The V and J genes are TRBV10-3 and TRBJ1-1, with a tentative D call TRBD1 (6 bases). The V gene's germline CDR1 is ENHRY and CDR2 SYGVKD. Trimming removed 1 base from V and 4 bases from J, with 16 bases in between. The CDR3 length is 16 residues. The CDR3 loop is CAISELSPGDITEAFF. As DNA, the CDR3 is TGTGCCATCAGTGAGTTGTCTCCCGGGGACATCACTGAAGCTTTCTTT.

The J gene is TRBJ2-1, the V gene TRBV7-9, with 12 positions matching TRBD2. Germline V gene sequence: CDR1 SEHNR, CDR2 FQNEAQ (reference sequence). The CDR3 extends over 17 amino acids. V lost 4 bases, J lost 4 bases, and 8 bases stayed unmatched. The CDR3 loop reads CASSYPKLAGGYNEQFF. For the CDR3, the DNA is TGTGCCAGCAGCTACCCAAAACTAGCGGGAGGTTACAATGAGCAGTTCTTC.

This clone has a count of ten or more. CDR3 DNA sequence: TGTGCCAGCAGTTACGGGCAGGGGGATAACGAGCAGTACTTC. Translated: CASSYGQGDNEQYF. The chain links TRBV6-5 to TRBJ2-7, with TRBD1 identical over 7 bases. The V segment lost 2 bases and the J segment 5 bases; nucleotides outside the gene matches: 6. The germline CDR1 and CDR2 sequences are MNHEY and SVGAGI. The CDR3 length is 14 residues.

CDR3 coding DNA: TGTGCCAGTAGTACTACGGGAGTAGGAACAGATACGCAGTATTTT. Amino acids: CASSTTGVGTDTQYF. The chain employs TRBV19 and TRBJ2-3, with a tentative D call TRBD2 (6 bases). The CDR3 runs 15 residues. Trimming cost V 4 bases and J 3 bases, with 14 bases left between them. Germline values: CDR1 LNHDA, CDR2 SQIVND (reference sequence).

The V and J genes are TRBV3-1 (or the pseudogene TRBV3-2) and TRBJ1-5; the D is unclear. The CDR3 is 15 residues long. Per the germline V gene, CDR1 is LGHDT and CDR2 is YNNKEL (reference sequence). V lost 1 base to trimming and J lost 7 bases, with 14 bases between them. CDR3 loop: CASSQGSGLEQPQHF. The CDR3 bases are TGTGCCAGCAGCCAAGGGTCGGGTCTGGAACAGCCCCAGCATTTT.

This clone was picked up one time. This chain's CDR3 is CSVTGLSENEQFF. In nucleotides, the CDR3 is TGCAGCGTGACCGGACTTAGTGAGAATGAGCAGTTCTTC. This chain links TRBV29-1 with TRBJ2-1, with D possibly being TRBD2 (5 bases). This CDR3 spans 13 amino acids. V gave up 6 bases and J gave up 7 bases, with 16 bases separating them. Germline lookup yields CDR1 SQVTM and CDR2 ANQGSEA.

This clone was picked up many times. The chain links TRBV11-2 to TRBJ2-2; 9 nucleotides agree with TRBD1. Germline V lookup: CDR1 SGHAT, CDR2 FQNNGV. V was clipped by 5 bases and J by 0 bases; unmatched bases: 4. There are 16 residues in the CDR3. Here the CDR3 reads CASSLQGAANTGELFF. DNA for the CDR3: TGTGCCAGCAGCCTACAGGGGGCCGCGAACACCGGGGAGCTGTTTTTT.

V and J are TRBV27 and TRBJ1-2; D may be TRBD1 (6 bases). The CDR3 runs 14 residues. Germline-derived CDR1 and CDR2 are MNHEY and SMNVEV (reference sequence). Trimming left V 5 bases short and J 1 base short, with 11 bases between. The CDR3 reads CASSPRTVNYGYTF. For the CDR3, the DNA is TGTGCCAGCAGTCCAAGGACAGTTAACTATGGCTACACCTTC.

V and J are TRBV20-1 and TRBJ2-5; D uncertain. The ends were cut back, 3 bases at V and 1 base at J, with 15 bases in the middle. Germline lookup yields CDR1 DFQATT and CDR2 SNEGSKA (reference sequence). The CDR3 spans 15 residues. As DNA, the CDR3 is TGCAGTGCTAGTGACTGGCAGACACTCCAAGAGACCCAGTACTTC. Protein: CSASDWQTLQETQYF.

This chain uses TRBV29-1 with TRBJ2-2, with 10 bases that match TRBD1. The trim removed 4 bases at V and 6 bases at J, leaving 5 bases unmatched. Germline V gene data show CDR1 as SQVTM and CDR2 as ANQGSEA. The CDR3 totals 14 residues. CDR3 sequence (DNA): TGCAGCGTTGCCCCCGGGACAGGGGCCGGGGAGCTGTTTTTT. Its protein product is CSVAPGTGAGELFF.

The gene calls are TRBV28 and TRBJ2-7, with TRBD1 identical over 11 bases. Germline CDR1 is MDHEN and CDR2 is SYDVKM. The CDR3 is made up of 15 amino acids. Losses at the gene ends were 6 bases for V and 7 bases for J; bases not matched to a gene: 11. The CDR3 region has the DNA TGTGCCAGCAGACGGAGGACAGGGGGCTCTGGGGAGCAGTACTTC. Residues: CASRRRTGGSGEQYF.